The 32 T cell receptor beta chains in this list originate from one sample, sequenced in a study of monozygotic twins with inflammatory bowel disease (dated by TCRdb to the late 2010s). The library was generated by 5' RACE. Sequencing was carried out with an Illumina HiSeq 2500. TCRdb reprocessed the public reads and reports one entry per CDR3 protein sequence, without DNA. In this sample's table one finds fewer than 400,000 distinct CDR3 sequences. The ten most abundant clones make up over 5.5% of the sample. Sequences were obtained from blood. Receptors were obtained from a human donor with ulcerative colitis or Crohn's disease, or a healthy co-twin of an affected twin (not recorded which).

The chain carries TRBV28 and TRBJ2-3; TCRdb outputs TRBD2, but without DNA this stays unchecked. Looked up from germline, CDR1 is MDHEN and CDR2 is SYDVKM. The CDR3 loop spans 16 amino acids. CDR3 sequence reads: CASSLPSLIGADTQYF.

The V gene is TRBV7-9, the J gene TRBJ2-1; the D call from TCRdb, TRBD2, cannot be confirmed without DNA. In germline, CDR1 is SEHNR, CDR2 FQNEAQ (reference sequence). The CDR3 spans 14 residues. The CDR3 spells CASYRRELDSEQFF.

The chain combines TRBV14 with TRBJ2-1; TCRdb reports TRBD1, a call that lacks DNA to check it against. The CDR3 length is 14 residues. The germline gives CDR1 SGHDN, CDR2 FVKESK. The CDR3 loop reads CASSQGRPSNEQFF.

The V gene is TRBV7-2, the J gene TRBJ2-1; the TCRdb call, TRBD2, lacks DNA for checking. The CDR3 is made up of 14 amino acids. Germline-derived CDR1 and CDR2 are SGHTA and FQGNSA. CDR3 in amino acids: CASSPNALNNEQFF.

The V call is TRBV29-1, the J call TRBJ2-1; absent DNA, TCRdb's TRBD2 call cannot be checked. Looked up from germline, CDR1 is SQVTM and CDR2 is ANQGSEA. This CDR3 region has 14 residues. CDR3 amino acids: CSVGSSGNLREQFF.

The chain recombines TRBV5-1 with TRBJ2-7. CDR1 is SGHRS and CDR2 is YFSETQ in the germline V gene. This CDR3 is built from 12 residues. The CDR3 is CASKDSSVEQYF.

The chain carries TRBV15 and TRBJ2-7; TCRdb proposes TRBD1, but this gene call is untestable without DNA. The CDR3 is 14 residues long. Germline-derived CDR1 and CDR2 are LNHNV and YYDKDF (reference sequence). CDR3 region: CATSIGQGGHEQYF.

J is TRBJ2-1 and V is TRBV6-2 or TRBV6-3; TCRdb proposes TRBD1, but this gene call is untestable without DNA. Looked up from germline, CDR1 is MNHEY and CDR2 is SVGEGT. The CDR3 consists of 14 residues. Here the CDR3 reads CASKIRDSINEQFF.

The chain couples TRBV12-3 or TRBV12-4 to TRBJ1-2. CDR3 length: 11 amino acids. Here the CDR3 reads CASSMGYGYTF.

The V call is TRBV2, the J call TRBJ2-1. The CDR3 loop spans 15 amino acids. In germline, CDR1 is SNHLY, CDR2 FYNNEI. The CDR3 spells CASSEGRSSYNEQFF.

V usage is TRBV2 and J usage is TRBJ1-1. The CDR3 spans 13 residues. In germline, CDR1 is SNHLY, CDR2 FYNNEI. This CDR3 is CASRELLLSEAFF.

The CDR3 is CSARPTDGGYTF. The V gene is TRBV20-1, the J gene TRBJ1-2; TCRdb's D call of TRBD1 is untestable without DNA. The CDR3 spans 12 residues. The germline CDR1 and CDR2 sequences are DFQATT and SNEGSKA (reference sequence).

V and J are TRBV5-5 and TRBJ1-1; TCRdb returns TRBD1, unconfirmable since there is no DNA. The CDR3 is 16 residues long. Germline CDR1 reads SGHKS; CDR2 reads YYEKEE (reference sequence). This chain's CDR3 is CASSLAVGRKNTEAFF.

The V call is TRBV5-1, the J call TRBJ2-3; the D call from TCRdb, TRBD2, cannot be confirmed without DNA. This CDR3 is 16 amino acids long. Germline-derived CDR1 and CDR2 are SGHRS and YFSETQ. CDR3 in amino acids: CASSLGGAGGTDTQYF.

CDR3 residues: CASSQERGRRGEQYF. The rearrangement links TRBV4-2 to TRBJ2-7; TCRdb reports TRBD1, a call that lacks DNA to check it against. The germline gives CDR1 LGHNA, CDR2 YNFKEQ. CDR3 length: 15 residues.

The CDR3 reads CASSDTGGRGEKLFF. The genes are TRBV5-1 and TRBJ1-4; as DNA is missing, the TRBD1 call by TCRdb cannot be tested. Germline V gives CDR1 SGHRS, CDR2 YFSETQ. This CDR3 has 15 residues. Together with reference TRBV5-1 and TRBJ1-4, the CDR3 gives the full variable domain: KAGVTQTPRYLIKTRGQQVTLSCSPISGHRSVSWYQQTPGQGLQFLFEYFSETQRNKGNFPGRFSGRQFSNSRSEMNVSTLELGDSALYLCASSDTGGRGEKLFFGSGTQLSVL.

The rearrangement joins TRBV27 to TRBJ2-7; without DNA, the TCRdb call of TRBD2 cannot be checked. The CDR3 contains 14 residues. Germline CDR1 and CDR2: MNHEY and SMNVEV (reference sequence). The CDR3 sequence: CASRRLAGGYEQYF.

The CDR3: CASSRHAAGELFF. The rearrangement links TRBV7-8 to TRBJ2-2. The CDR3 extends over 13 amino acids. CDR1 and CDR2 (germline): SGHVS, FQNEAQ.

This chain joins TRBV5-6 and TRBJ2-1; TCRdb's assignment of TRBD2 cannot be checked, as there is no DNA. Germline V gene data show CDR1 as SGHDT and CDR2 as YYEEEE. This CDR3 comprises 15 residues. The CDR3 sequence is CASSLYGLAQNEQFF.

The chain has TRBV6-2 or TRBV6-3 and TRBJ2-5. CDR3 length: 12 amino acids. The V gene's germline CDR1 is MNHEY and CDR2 SVGEGT. This CDR3 reads CASSVGYETQYF.

This sequence joins TRBV20-1 and TRBJ2-7; TCRdb calls TRBD2, which cannot be checked without DNA. Germline lookup yields CDR1 DFQATT and CDR2 SNEGSKA (reference sequence). This CDR3 region has 17 residues. The CDR3: CSARDPPELPSSYEQYF.

The chain uses TRBV4-3 and TRBJ2-1; the D call from TCRdb, TRBD1, cannot be confirmed without DNA. The CDR3 is 16 amino acids. The germline CDR1 and CDR2 sequences are LGHNA and YSLEER. This CDR3 is CASSQEVLGGYNEQFF.

The chain couples TRBV29-1 to TRBJ1-1; TCRdb returns TRBD1, unconfirmable since there is no DNA. Germline V gene sequence: CDR1 SQVTM, CDR2 ANQGSEA. This CDR3 spans 11 amino acids. The CDR3 reads CSVRAVEEAFF.

The J gene is TRBJ2-7, the V gene TRBV20-1; checking the TCRdb D call of TRBD2 is not possible without DNA. There are 20 residues in the CDR3. Germline V gene sequence: CDR1 DFQATT, CDR2 SNEGSKA (reference sequence). CDR3 protein: CSARDGSGLAGFWSSYEQYF.

The J gene is TRBJ2-4, the V gene TRBV7-2. CDR3 length equals 15 residues. From germline, CDR1 is SGHTA and CDR2 FQGNSA. This CDR3 is CASSEQATAKNIQYF. The full variable domain, its missing parts supplied by reference TRBV7-2 and TRBJ2-4, is GAGVSQSPSNKVTEKGKDVELRCDPISGHTALYWYRQSLGQGLEFLIYFQGNSAPDKSGLPSDRFSAERTGGSVSTLTIQRTQQEDSAVYLCASSEQATAKNIQYFGAGTRLSVL.

This chain joins TRBV6-5 and TRBJ2-4; TCRdb gives TRBD2 as the D gene, but with no DNA this cannot be confirmed. Germline assignment: CDR1 MNHEY and CDR2 SVGAGI. This CDR3 spans 17 amino acids. This CDR3 reads CASSYSSPGLTKNIQYF.

The V and J genes are TRBV19 and TRBJ2-7; TCRdb picks TRBD2, but there is no DNA to check that call. CDR1 LNHDA and CDR2 SQIVND come from the germline V gene (reference sequence). This CDR3 has 19 amino acids. The CDR3 sequence is CASSIRISGTSGRIYEQYF.

The chain joins TRBV5-4 to TRBJ1-1; TCRdb designates TRBD1, a call that cannot be tested without DNA. The CDR3 runs to 13 residues. Per germline, CDR1 SGHNT and CDR2 YYREEE (reference sequence). The CDR3 sequence: CASSRTGDTEAFF.

The chain combines TRBV7-2 with TRBJ2-5; with no DNA, the TCRdb D assignment of TRBD2 cannot be verified. The CDR3 is 16 residues long. Per germline, CDR1 SGHTA and CDR2 FQGNSA. The CDR3 loop is CASSKRTSGRTETQYF.

The V and J genes are TRBV7-2 and TRBJ2-3. CDR1 and CDR2 from the germline V gene are SGHTA and FQGNSA. The CDR3 loop spans 13 amino acids. CDR3 residues: CASSLAVTDTQYF.

This chain uses TRBV3-1 with TRBJ2-1; the TCRdb call, TRBD2, lacks DNA for checking. This CDR3 comprises 16 residues. Germline CDR1 and CDR2: LGHDT and YNNKEL (reference sequence). CDR3: CASSQHGTSGGNEQFF.

The V gene is TRBV9, the J gene TRBJ2-5; the TCRdb D gene call, TRBD1, has no DNA to confirm it. Germline CDR1 is SGDLS and CDR2 is YYNGEE. The CDR3 has 16 amino acids. The CDR3 region is CASSVAGRASGETQYF.